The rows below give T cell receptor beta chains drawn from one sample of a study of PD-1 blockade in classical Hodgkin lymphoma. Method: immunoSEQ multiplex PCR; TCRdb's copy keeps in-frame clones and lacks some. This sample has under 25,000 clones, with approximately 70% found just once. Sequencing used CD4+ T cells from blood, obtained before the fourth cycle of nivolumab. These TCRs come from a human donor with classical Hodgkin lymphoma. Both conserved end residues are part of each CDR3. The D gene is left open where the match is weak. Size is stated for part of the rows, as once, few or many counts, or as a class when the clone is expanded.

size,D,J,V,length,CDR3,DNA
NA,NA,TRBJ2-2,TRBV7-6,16,CASSPGTSIHTGELFF,TGTGCCAGCAGCCCAGGGACATCCATCCACACCGGGGAGCTGTTTTTT
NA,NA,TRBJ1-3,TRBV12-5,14,CASGLGDKGNTIYF,TGTGCTAGTGGTTTGGGCGACAAGGGGAACACCATATATTTT
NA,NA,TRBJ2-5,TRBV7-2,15,CASSLAGGPSATQYF,TGTGCCAGCAGCTTAGCGGGCGGACCCTCGGCGACCCAGTACTTC
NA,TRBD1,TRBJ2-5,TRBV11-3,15,CASSEGGTGGETQYF,TGTGCCAGCAGCGAGGGGGGGACAGGGGGAGAGACCCAGTACTTC
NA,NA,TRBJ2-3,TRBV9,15,CASSVVGSRGDTQYF,TGTGCCAGCAGCGTAGTAGGCTCTAGAGGGGATACGCAGTATTTT
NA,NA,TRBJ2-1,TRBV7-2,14,CASSLGAAINEQFF,TGTGCCAGCAGCTTAGGGGCAGCAATCAATGAGCAGTTCTTC
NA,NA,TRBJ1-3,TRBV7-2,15,CASSFITAAENTIYF,TGTGCCAGCAGCTTCATCACGGCCGCGGAAAACACCATATATTTT
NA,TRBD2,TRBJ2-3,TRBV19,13,CASSKPSGDTQYF,TGTGCCAGTAGTAAGCCTAGCGGAGATACGCAGTATTTT
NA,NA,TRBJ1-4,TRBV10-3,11,CAISGGEKLFF,TGTGCCATCAGTGGGGGTGAAAAACTGTTTTTT
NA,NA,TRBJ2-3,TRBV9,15,CASSVGGGRTDTQYF,TGTGCCAGCAGCGTAGGTGGGGGCCGCACAGATACGCAGTATTTT
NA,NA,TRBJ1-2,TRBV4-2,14,CASSQEDPNYGYTF,TGTGCCAGCAGCCAAGAGGACCCTAACTATGGCTACACCTTC
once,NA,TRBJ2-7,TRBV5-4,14,CASSLAAGDYEQYF,TGTGCCAGCAGCTTGGCCGCAGGAGACTACGAGCAGTACTTC
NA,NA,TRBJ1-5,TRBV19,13,CASSIDARQPQHF,TGTGCCAGTAGTATAGATGCTAGGCAGCCCCAGCATTTT
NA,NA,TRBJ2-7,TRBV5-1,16,CASSLGPYGGNYEQYF,TGCGCCAGCAGCTTGGGACCCTATGGGGGTAACTACGAGCAGTACTTC
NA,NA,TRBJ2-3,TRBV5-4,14,CASSLRGSTDTQYF,TGTGCCAGCAGCTTGCGGGGGAGCACAGATACGCAGTATTTT
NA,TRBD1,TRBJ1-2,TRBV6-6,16,CASTNEQGKGNYGYTF,TGTGCCAGCACCAACGAACAGGGGAAGGGTAACTATGGCTACACCTTC
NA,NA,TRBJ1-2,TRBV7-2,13,CASSLAGDVGYTF,TGTGCCAGCAGCTTAGCAGGGGACGTCGGCTACACCTTC
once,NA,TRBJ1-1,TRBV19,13,CASSKDRDTEAFF,TGTGCCAGTAGTAAGGACAGAGACACTGAAGCTTTCTTT
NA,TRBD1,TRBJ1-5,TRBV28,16,CASSFWDSYSNQPQHF,TGTGCCAGCAGTTTTTGGGACAGCTATAGCAATCAGCCCCAGCATTTT
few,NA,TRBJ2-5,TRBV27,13,CASSYMYQETQYF,TGTGCCAGCAGTTACATGTACCAAGAGACCCAGTACTTC
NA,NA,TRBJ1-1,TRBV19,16,CASSIFLLGVNTEAFF,TGTGCCAGTAGTATTTTCCTTCTAGGGGTGAACACTGAAGCTTTCTTT
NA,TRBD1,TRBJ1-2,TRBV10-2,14,CASSPTGVDYGYTF,TGCGCCAGCAGTCCGACAGGGGTGGACTATGGCTACACCTTC
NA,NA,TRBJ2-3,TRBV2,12,CASTGYTDTQYF,TGTGCCAGCACAGGTTACACAGATACGCAGTATTTT
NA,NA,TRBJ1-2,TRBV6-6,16,CASSSPEVQVSHGYTF,TGTGCCAGCAGTTCCCCCGAGGTTCAGGTCAGCCATGGCTACACCTTC
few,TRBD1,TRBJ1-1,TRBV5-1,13,CASSLQGKPEAFF,TGCGCCAGCAGCCTACAGGGGAAGCCTGAAGCTTTCTTT
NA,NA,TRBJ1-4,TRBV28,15,CASSEVLGGGEKLFF,TGTGCCAGCTCCGAGGTTTTGGGGGGAGGTGAAAAACTGTTTTTT
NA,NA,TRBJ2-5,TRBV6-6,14,CASSYLGGGETQYF,TGTGCCAGCAGTTACTTGGGCGGCGGAGAGACCCAGTACTTC
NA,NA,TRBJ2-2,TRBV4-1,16,CASSLQTWGYTGELFF,TGCGCCAGCAGCCTCCAGACATGGGGGTACACCGGGGAGCTGTTTTTT
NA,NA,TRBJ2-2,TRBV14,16,CASSQGSGLNTGELFF,TGTGCCAGCAGCCAAGGTTCTGGACTAAACACCGGGGAGCTGTTTTTT
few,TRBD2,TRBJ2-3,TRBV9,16,CASSRRTSGGADTQYF,TGTGCCAGCAGCCGTCGGACTAGCGGGGGCGCAGATACGCAGTATTTT
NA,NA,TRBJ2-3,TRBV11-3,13,CASSLGASNTQYF,TGTGCCAGCAGCTTAGGGGCTAGCAATACGCAGTATTTT
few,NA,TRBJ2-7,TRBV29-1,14,CSVLSREWGRGQYF,TGCAGCGTTTTATCCCGCGAATGGGGTCGTGGGCAGTACTTC
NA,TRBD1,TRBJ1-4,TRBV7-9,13,CASSATGGEKLFF,TGTGCCAGCAGCGCAACAGGGGGAGAAAAACTGTTTTTT
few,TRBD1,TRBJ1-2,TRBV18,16,CASSPLTGQQNYGYTF,TGTGCCAGCTCACCATTAACGGGACAGCAGAACTATGGCTACACCTTC
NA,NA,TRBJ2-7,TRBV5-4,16,CASSLGPYLRTYEQYF,TGTGCCAGCAGCTTGGGCCCTTATCTTAGGACCTACGAGCAGTACTTC
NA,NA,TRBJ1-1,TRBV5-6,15,CASSSTGRIGTEAFF,TGTGCCAGCAGCTCAACCGGGAGGATCGGGACTGAAGCTTTCTTT
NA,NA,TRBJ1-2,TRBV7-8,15,CASSLMAGALYGYTF,TGTGCCAGCAGCTTAATGGCAGGGGCCCTCTATGGCTACACCTTC
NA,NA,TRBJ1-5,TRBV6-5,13,CASSQYDGGPQHF,TGTGCCAGCAGCCAATACGATGGAGGGCCCCAGCATTTT
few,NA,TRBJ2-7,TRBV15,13,CATSPPDPVEQYF,TGTGCCACCAGCCCACCTGACCCGGTCGAGCAGTACTTC
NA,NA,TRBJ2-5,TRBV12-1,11,CASSFLKTQYF,TGTGCCAGCAGCTTTTTAAAGACCCAGTACTTC
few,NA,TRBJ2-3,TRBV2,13,CASSLAQGDTQYF,TGTGCCAGCAGTCTAGCCCAGGGAGATACGCAGTATTTT
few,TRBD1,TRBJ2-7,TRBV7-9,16,CASSLVSGQGRYEQYF,TGTGCCAGCAGCTTAGTCTCGGGACAGGGTCGCTACGAGCAGTACTTC
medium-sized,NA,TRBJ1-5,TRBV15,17,CATSRESAGYSNQPQHF,TGTGCCACCAGCAGAGAGTCGGCAGGTTATAGCAATCAGCCCCAGCATTTT
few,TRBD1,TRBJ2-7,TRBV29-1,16,CSVEDFAGQGSYEQYF,TGCAGCGTTGAGGACTTCGCGGGACAGGGTTCCTACGAGCAGTACTTC